A single T cell receptor (beta chain) is shown here with its context. Study processing details: Estimation of nucleated cell counts was performed using reference gene primer amplification. The protocol was immunoSEQ multiplex PCR, while the TCRdb copy is restricted to in-frame clones and leaves out a portion. From that table come the V and J calls and clone size; the DNA was used to work out D and trimming. The data hold 400,000 or so clones, with roughly 87% observed a single time. Adults between about 18 and 89 years of age took part from fewer than 30 US areas. Grouping used clinical history reported by participants in a survey and questionnaire. The CDR3 is made up of 15 amino acids. V was pared by 5 bases and J by 5 bases, with 3 bases of the junction left unmatched. CDR1 and CDR2 (germline): ENHRY, SYGVKD. These data belong to a study of blood T cell repertoires in COVID-19. Study details: Some COVID-19 samples were acute and others convalescent; all came from the United States, Italy and Spain.

The receptor was derived from a woman aged 40 to 50 with acute COVID-19. The V call is TRBV10-3, the J call TRBJ2-1; 13 bases line up with TRBD2. Sequencing was carried out using PBMCs or T cells enriched from blood (not recorded which). CDR3 nucleotides: TGTGCCATCAGTCCCGGGACTAGCGGGGACAATGAGCAGTTCTTC. It encodes CAISPGTSGDNEQFF.